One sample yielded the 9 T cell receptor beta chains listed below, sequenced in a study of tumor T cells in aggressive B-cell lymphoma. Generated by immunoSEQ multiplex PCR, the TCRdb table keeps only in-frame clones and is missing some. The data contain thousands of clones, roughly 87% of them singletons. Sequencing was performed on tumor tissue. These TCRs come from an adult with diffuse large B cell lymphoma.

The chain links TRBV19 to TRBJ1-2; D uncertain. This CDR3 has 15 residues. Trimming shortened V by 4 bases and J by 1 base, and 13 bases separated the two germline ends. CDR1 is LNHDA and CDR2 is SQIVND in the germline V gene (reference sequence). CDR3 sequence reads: CASSSGFRRNYGYTF. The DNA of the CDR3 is TGTGCCAGTAGTAGTGGGTTCAGGCGTAACTATGGCTACACCTTC.

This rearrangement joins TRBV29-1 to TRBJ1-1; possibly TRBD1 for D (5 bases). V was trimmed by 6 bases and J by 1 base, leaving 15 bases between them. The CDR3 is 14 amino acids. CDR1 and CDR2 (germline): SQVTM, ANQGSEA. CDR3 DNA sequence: TGCAGCGTCCTGCTGGGGGGGAAGAACACTGAAGCTTTCTTT. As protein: CSVLLGGKNTEAFF.

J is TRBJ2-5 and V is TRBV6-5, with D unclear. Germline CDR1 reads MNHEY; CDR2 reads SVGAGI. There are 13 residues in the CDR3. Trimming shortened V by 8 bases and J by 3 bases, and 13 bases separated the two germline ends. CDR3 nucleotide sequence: TGTGCCAGCGAGGCGGCAGCCGAAGAGACCCAGTACTTC. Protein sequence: CASEAAAEETQYF.

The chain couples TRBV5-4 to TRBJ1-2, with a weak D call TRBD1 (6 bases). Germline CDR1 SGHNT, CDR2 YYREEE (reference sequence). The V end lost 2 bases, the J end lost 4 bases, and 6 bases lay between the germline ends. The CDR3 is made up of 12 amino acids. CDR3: CASSLQGYGYTF. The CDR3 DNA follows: TGTGCCAGCAGCTTACAGGGCTATGGCTACACCTTC.

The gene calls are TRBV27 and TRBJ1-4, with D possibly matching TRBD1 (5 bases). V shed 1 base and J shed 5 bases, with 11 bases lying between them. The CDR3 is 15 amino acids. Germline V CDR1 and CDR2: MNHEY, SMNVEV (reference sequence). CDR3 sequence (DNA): TGTGCCAGCAGTTTATGGTCCAGGGCGAATGAAAAACTGTTTTTT. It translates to CASSLWSRANEKLFF.

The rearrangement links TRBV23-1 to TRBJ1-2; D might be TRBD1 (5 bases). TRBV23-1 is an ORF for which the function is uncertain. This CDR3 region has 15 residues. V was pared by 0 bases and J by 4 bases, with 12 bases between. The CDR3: CASSQSDGGPYGYTF. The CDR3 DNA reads TGCGCCAGCAGTCAATCGGACGGGGGTCCCTATGGCTACACCTTC.

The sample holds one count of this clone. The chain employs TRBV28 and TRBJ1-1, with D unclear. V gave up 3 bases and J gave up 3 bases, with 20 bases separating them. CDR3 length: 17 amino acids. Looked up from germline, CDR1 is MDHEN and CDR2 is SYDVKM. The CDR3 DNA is TGTGCCAGCAGTTTGAATCCAGGCCGTTCTTCATACACTGAAGCTTTCTTT. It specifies CASSLNPGRSSYTEAFF.

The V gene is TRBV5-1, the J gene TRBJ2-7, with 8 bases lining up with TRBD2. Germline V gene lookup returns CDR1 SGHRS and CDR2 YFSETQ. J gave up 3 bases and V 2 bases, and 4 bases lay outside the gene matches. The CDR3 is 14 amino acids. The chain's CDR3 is CASSFSGSDYEQYF. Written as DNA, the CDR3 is TGCGCCAGCAGCTTCAGCGGGAGTGACTACGAGCAGTACTTC.

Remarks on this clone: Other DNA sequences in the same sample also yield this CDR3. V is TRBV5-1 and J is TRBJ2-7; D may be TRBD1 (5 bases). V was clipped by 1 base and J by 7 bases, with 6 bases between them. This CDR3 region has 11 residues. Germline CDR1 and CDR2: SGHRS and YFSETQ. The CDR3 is CASSLTGEQYF. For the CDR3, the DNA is TGCGCCAGCAGCTTGACAGGAGAGCAGTACTTC.